This TCR beta chain was documented in a study of radiotherapy plus CTLA-4 blockade in lung cancer. Study overall: Patients showed objective responses in 18% of cases, and disease control was achieved by approximately 31%.

Receiving focal radiation plus CTLA-4 blockade with ipilimumab were patients who had chemo-refractory metastatic non-small-cell lung cancer. Data came from immunoSEQ multiplex PCR; TCRdb stores just in-frame clones and leaves some out. The repertoire holds around 90,000 clones, around 82% seen once, with 0.65% to 1% in the top ten. Findings and limits, study-wide: Dynamics of early blood T cell clones, together with interferon-beta, were reportedly the best predictors of response. Tumor-origin TCR clones grew in blood after radiotherapy plus ipilimumab.

Germline-derived CDR1 and CDR2 are KGHSH and LQKENI. CDR3 length equals 16 residues. V shed 4 bases, J shed 5 bases, and the junction held 12 bases outside the gene matches. A word on this clone: Its specificity is not known.

The sequencing here drew on peripheral blood, taken from a patient treated with radiotherapy plus ipilimumab. The chain carries TRBV18 and TRBJ1-1; 8 nucleotides match TRBD1. This TCR was sampled from a human donor with non-small cell lung cancer who had stable disease on radiotherapy plus ipilimumab. CDR3 DNA: TGTGCCAGCTCACGCGGACAGGGACGGGGGGTGACTGAAGCTTTCTTT. Translation: CASSRGQGRGVTEAFF.